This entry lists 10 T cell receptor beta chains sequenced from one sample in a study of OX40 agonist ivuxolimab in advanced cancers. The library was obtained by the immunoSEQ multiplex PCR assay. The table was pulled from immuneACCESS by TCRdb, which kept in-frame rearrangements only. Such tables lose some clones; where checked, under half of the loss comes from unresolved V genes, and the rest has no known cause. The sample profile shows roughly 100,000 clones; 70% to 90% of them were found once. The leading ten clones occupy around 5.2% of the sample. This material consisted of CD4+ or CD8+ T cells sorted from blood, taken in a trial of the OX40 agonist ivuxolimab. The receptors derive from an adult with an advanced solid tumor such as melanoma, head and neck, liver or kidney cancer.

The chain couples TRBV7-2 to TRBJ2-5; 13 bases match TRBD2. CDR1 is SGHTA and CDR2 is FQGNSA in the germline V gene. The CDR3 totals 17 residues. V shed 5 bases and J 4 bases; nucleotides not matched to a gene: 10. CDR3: CASSPGLAGLIGETQYF. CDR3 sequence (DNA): TGTGCCAGCAGCCCGGGACTAGCGGGGCTGATAGGAGAGACCCAGTACTTC.

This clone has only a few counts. Here the CDR3 DNA reads TGTGCCAGCAGCTTATTAGTTGGTAGGCTAGCGGGAAGCAATGAGCAGTTCTTC. The encoded protein is CASSLLVGRLAGSNEQFF. The genes are TRBV7-8 and TRBJ2-1; 9 bases match TRBD2. V was clipped by 2 bases and J by 6 bases; unmatched bases: 14. This CDR3 is built from 18 residues. Germline CDR1 SGHVS, CDR2 FQNEAQ.

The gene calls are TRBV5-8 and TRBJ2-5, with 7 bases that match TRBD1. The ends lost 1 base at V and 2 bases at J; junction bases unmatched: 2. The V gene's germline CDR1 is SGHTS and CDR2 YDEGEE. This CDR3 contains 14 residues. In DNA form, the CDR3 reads TGTGCCAGCAGCTTGTGGACAGGACAAGAGACCCAGTACTTC. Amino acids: CASSLWTGQETQYF. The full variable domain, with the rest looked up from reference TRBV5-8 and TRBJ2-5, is EAGVTQSPTHLIKTRGQQATLRCSPISGHTSVYWYQQALGLGLQFLLWYDEGEERNRGNFPPRFSGRQFPNYSSELNVNALELEDSALYLCASSLWTGQETQYFGPGTRLLVL.

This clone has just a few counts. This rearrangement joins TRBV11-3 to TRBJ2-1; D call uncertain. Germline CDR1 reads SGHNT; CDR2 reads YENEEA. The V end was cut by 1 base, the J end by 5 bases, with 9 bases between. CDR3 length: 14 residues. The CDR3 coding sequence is TGTGCCAGCAGCTTAGCATCCCGGGACAATGAGCAGTTCTTC. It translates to CASSLASRDNEQFF. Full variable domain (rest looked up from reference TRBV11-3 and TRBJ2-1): EAGVVQSPRYKIIEKKQPVAFWCNPISGHNTLYWYLQNLGQGPELLIRYENEEAVDDSQLPKDRFSAERLKGVDSTLKIQPAELGDSAVYLCASSLASRDNEQFFGPGTRLTVL.

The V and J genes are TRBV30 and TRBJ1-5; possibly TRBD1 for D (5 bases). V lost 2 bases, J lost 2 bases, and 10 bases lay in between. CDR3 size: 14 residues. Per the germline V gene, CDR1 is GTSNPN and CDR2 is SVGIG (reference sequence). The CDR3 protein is CAWSTMGGNQPQHF. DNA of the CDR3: TGTGCCTGGAGTACAATGGGGGGCAATCAGCCCCAGCATTTT.

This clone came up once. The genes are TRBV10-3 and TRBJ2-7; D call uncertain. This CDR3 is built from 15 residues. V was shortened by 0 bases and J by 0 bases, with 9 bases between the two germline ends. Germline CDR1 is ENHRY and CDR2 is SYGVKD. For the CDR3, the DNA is TGTGCCATCAGTGAGTCTCCCGGAAACTCCTACGAGCAGTACTTC. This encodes CAISESPGNSYEQYF.

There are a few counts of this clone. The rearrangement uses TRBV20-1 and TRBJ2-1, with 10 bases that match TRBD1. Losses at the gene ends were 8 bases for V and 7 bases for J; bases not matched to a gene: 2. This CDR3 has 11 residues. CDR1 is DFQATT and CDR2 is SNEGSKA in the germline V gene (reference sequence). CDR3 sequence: CSPGQGNEQFF. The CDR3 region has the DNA TGCAGTCCGGGACAGGGGAATGAGCAGTTCTTC.

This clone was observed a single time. The CDR3 DNA is TGCAGTGCTAGAAGAGGAGAAGGCTACACCTTC. As protein: CSARRGEGYTF. V gene TRBV20-1 combines with J gene TRBJ1-2; D remains ambiguous. The CDR3 extends over 11 amino acids. With 2 bases removed from V and 8 bases from J, the gap between germline ends came to 9 bases. From germline, CDR1 is DFQATT and CDR2 SNEGSKA (reference sequence).

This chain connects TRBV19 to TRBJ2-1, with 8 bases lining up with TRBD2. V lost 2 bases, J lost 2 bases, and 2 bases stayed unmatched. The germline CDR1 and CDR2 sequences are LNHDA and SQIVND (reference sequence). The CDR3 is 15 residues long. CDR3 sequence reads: CASSISGSPYNEQFF. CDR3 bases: TGTGCCAGTAGTATAAGCGGGAGTCCCTACAATGAGCAGTTCTTC.

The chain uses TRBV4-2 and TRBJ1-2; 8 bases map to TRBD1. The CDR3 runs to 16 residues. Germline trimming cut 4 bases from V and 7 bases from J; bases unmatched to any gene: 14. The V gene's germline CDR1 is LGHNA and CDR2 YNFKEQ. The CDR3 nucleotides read TGTGCCAGCAGCCGCGAAAAAGTCTGGACAGGGAGTGGCTACACCTTC. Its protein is CASSREKVWTGSGYTF.